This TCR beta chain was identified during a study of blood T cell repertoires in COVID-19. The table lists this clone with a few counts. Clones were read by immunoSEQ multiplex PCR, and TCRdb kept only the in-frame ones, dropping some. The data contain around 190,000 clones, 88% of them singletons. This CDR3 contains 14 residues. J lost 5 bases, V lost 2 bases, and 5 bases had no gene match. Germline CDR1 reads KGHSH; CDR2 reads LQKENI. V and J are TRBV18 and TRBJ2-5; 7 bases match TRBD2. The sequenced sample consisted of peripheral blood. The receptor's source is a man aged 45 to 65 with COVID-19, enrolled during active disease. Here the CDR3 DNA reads TGTGCCAGCTCACCAGGCGCGGGGGTGGAGACCCAGTACTTC. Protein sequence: CASSPGAGVETQYF.